Listed here are 3 T cell receptor beta chains from one sample, sequenced in a study of naive and memory T cell subsets (TCRdb year 2017). Study-level results and caveats: A few larger clonotypes were present in naive repertoires, especially CD8 naive repertoires, and these clonotypes were possibly memory cells re-expressing CD45RA.

The receptor library was made with UMI-ligation and nested PCR. Reads for this sample came from an Illumina MiSeq. The beta constant-region primer was an equimolar mix of two oligonucleotides covering both TRBC1 and TRBC2. Four rounds of PCR, combining the SP2 primer with nested alpha and beta constant-region primers, were used to amplify the ligated cDNA. TCRdb reworked the public reads: Q25 trimming with fastp, MiXCR clone assembly, productive beta chains retained. Entries that share a CDR3 protein sequence are merged under the most common genes and DNA. This sample has around 160,000 distinct CDR3 sequences in its table, and about 23% of those were observed once. The ten largest clones add up to 0.11% of the sample. Their cognate antigens are unknown. Sequencing used naive CD4+ T cells from blood. The cell subset or site label for this specimen denotes: naive T cells, CD45RA high CD27+. These receptors all stem from a human donor in good health.

The sample holds many counts of this clonotype. This chain uses TRBV5-1 with TRBJ2-2, with D perhaps given as TRBD1 or TRBD2 (5 bases each). Looked up from germline, CDR1 is SGHRS and CDR2 is YFSETQ. The CDR3 totals 19 residues. V shed 3 bases and J shed 0 bases, with 21 bases lying between them. The DNA for the CDR3 is TGCGCCAGCAGCTCCGGACTGATCCGGGACCGAGCGAACACCGGGGAGCTGTTTTTT. This codes for CASSSGLIRDRANTGELFF.

The CDR3 sequence is CASRSYTAYEQYF. The CDR3 DNA reads TGTGCCAGCCGAAGTTACACAGCCTACGAGCAGTACTTC. This chain uses TRBV27 with TRBJ2-7; D call uncertain. V was clipped by 8 bases and J by 2 bases, with 13 bases between them. The length of the CDR3 is 13 residues. Germline values: CDR1 MNHEY, CDR2 SMNVEV (reference sequence).

The chain has TRBV5-1 and TRBJ2-5; maybe TRBD1 (6 bases). The CDR3 spans 13 residues. Trimming removed 6 bases from V and 5 bases from J, with 14 bases in between. Germline loops: CDR1 SGHRS, CDR2 YFSETQ. The CDR3 loop reads CASTTGQGETQYF. The CDR3 region has the DNA TGCGCCAGCACCACCGGGCAGGGGGAGACCCAGTACTTC.